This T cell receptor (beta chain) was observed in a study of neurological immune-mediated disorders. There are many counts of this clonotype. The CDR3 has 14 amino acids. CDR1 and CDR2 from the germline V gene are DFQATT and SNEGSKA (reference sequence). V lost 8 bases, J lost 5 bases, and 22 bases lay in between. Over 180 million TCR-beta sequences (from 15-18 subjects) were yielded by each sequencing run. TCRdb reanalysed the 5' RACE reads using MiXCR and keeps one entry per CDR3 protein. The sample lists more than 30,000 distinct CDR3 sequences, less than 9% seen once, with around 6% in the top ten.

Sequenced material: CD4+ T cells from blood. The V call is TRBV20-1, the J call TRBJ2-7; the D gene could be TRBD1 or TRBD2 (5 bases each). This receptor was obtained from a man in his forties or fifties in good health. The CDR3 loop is CSLTGGGPANEQYF. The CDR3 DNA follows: TGCAGTCTCACTGGGGGTGGACCCGCCAACGAGCAGTACTTC.